Each of the 21 T cell receptor beta chains below was sequenced from the same sample in a study of control samples from healthy donors and cancer patients. Profiled with immunoSEQ multiplex PCR; TCRdb holds only in-frame clones, not every one. In the table there are about 110,000 clones, roughly 90% of which are singletons. Sample: PBMCs. The receptor set was obtained from a woman aged 55-69 years with lung cancer.

The V call is TRBV28, the J call TRBJ2-1; D unclear. The V end lost 7 bases, the J end lost 0 bases, and 10 bases lay between the germline ends. CDR1 MDHEN and CDR2 SYDVKM come from the germline V gene. This CDR3 has 14 residues. The CDR3 protein is CASISSHSYNEQFF. For the CDR3, the DNA is TGTGCCAGCATTTCGAGTCACTCCTACAATGAGCAGTTCTTC.

The chain combines TRBV6-4 with TRBJ1-2; 7 nucleotides align to TRBD1. With 3 bases clipped from V and 0 bases from J, the junction kept 4 bases outside the gene matches. Germline V CDR1 and CDR2: MRHNA, SNTAGT. The CDR3 has 15 amino acids. This chain's CDR3 is CASSERTGANYGYTF. The CDR3 nucleotides are TGTGCCAGCAGTGAGCGAACAGGGGCTAACTATGGCTACACCTTC.

The count of this clone is one. J is TRBJ1-1 and V is TRBV14, with a weak D call TRBD1 (5 bases). Trimming stripped 0 bases from V and 7 bases from J, with 6 bases between. The CDR3 consists of 12 residues. Germline lookup yields CDR1 SGHDN and CDR2 FVKESK. CDR3 loop: CASSQDRGEAFF. CDR3 coding DNA: TGTGCCAGCAGCCAAGATAGGGGTGAAGCTTTCTTT. Together with reference TRBV14 and TRBJ1-1, the CDR3 gives the full variable domain: EAGVTQFPSHSVIEKGQTVTLRCDPISGHDNLYWYRRVMGKEIKFLLHFVKESKQDESGMPNNRFLAERTGGTYSTLKVQPAELEDSGVYFCASSQDRGEAFFGQGTRLTVV.

This rearrangement joins TRBV5-6 to TRBJ2-7; D is unresolved. The V end lost 2 bases, the J end lost 2 bases, and 17 bases lay between the germline ends. The germline gives CDR1 SGHDT, CDR2 YYEEEE. The CDR3 totals 16 residues. The DNA of the CDR3 is TGTGCCAGCAGCTTTGCTCCCTTGCTCGACGCCTACGAGCAGTACTTC. Translated, it gives CASSFAPLLDAYEQYF.

The genes are TRBV11-3 and TRBJ2-7, with D unresolved. This CDR3 contains 12 residues. Trimming pared 5 bases from V and 4 bases from J, leaving 9 bases between. CDR1 and CDR2 (germline): SGHNT, YENEEA. CDR3 nucleotide sequence: TGTGCCAGCAGCCCTAGATCATACGAGCAGTACTTC. Protein product: CASSPRSYEQYF.

This clone turned up a few times. This chain links TRBV29-1 with TRBJ1-2; possible D gene TRBD1, 5 bases. The germline CDR1 and CDR2 sequences are SQVTM and ANQGSEA. The V and J ends lost 4 bases and 0 bases respectively, with 18 bases between them. This CDR3 has 16 residues. The DNA for the CDR3 is TGCAGCGTTGTGGGGGGAATTTTCCTAGCTAACTATGGCTACACCTTC. Amino acid sequence: CSVVGGIFLANYGYTF.

The chain combines TRBV3-1 (or the pseudogene TRBV3-2) with TRBJ1-6; D is perhaps TRBD1 (6 bases). V dropped 4 bases and J dropped 6 bases, with 16 bases sitting between them. From germline, CDR1 is LGHDT and CDR2 YNNKEL (reference sequence). This CDR3 region has 16 residues. CDR3 amino acids: CASSPGAWGFNSPLHF. The CDR3 coding sequence is TGTGCCAGCAGCCCAGGGGCGTGGGGATTTAATTCACCCCTCCACTTT.

The rearrangement links TRBV7-6 to TRBJ1-6; D is unresolved. Trimming took 4 bases from V and 6 from J, leaving 10 bases between them. CDR3 length equals 14 residues. Germline V gene sequence: CDR1 SGHVS, CDR2 FNYEAQ. CDR3 bases: TGTGCCAGCAGCTCTGTGGGGAGTAATTCACCCCTCCACTTT. Encoded protein: CASSSVGSNSPLHF.

The V gene is TRBV13, the J gene TRBJ2-5, with D uncertain. The CDR3 is made up of 13 amino acids. Germline loops: CDR1 PRHDT, CDR2 FYEKMQ (reference sequence). V shed 0 bases and J shed 5 bases, with 7 bases lying between them. CDR3 region: CASSLGPSETQYF. The CDR3 DNA follows: TGTGCCAGCAGCTTAGGCCCCTCCGAGACCCAGTACTTC.

A single count supports this clone. The rearrangement uses TRBV5-4 and TRBJ2-3, with D hard to call. V was clipped by 3 bases and J by 12 bases, with 23 bases between them. CDR1 SGHNT and CDR2 YYREEE come from the germline V gene (reference sequence). The CDR3 sequence is 15 residues long. In DNA form, the CDR3 reads TGTGCCAGCAGCTCCGGATTGGCCCGGGCAGGAGCACAGTATTTT. Translated: CASSSGLARAGAQYF.

V is TRBV5-1 and J is TRBJ2-5; 10 bases are shared with TRBD1. Trimming removed 6 bases from V and 4 bases from J; junction bases left unmatched: 6. The germline CDR1 and CDR2 sequences are SGHRS and YFSETQ. This CDR3 region has 14 residues. The CDR3 DNA reads as TGCGCCAGCACCTCGACAGGGGGCAGAGAGACCCAGTACTTC. It is translated as CASTSTGGRETQYF.

The CDR3 loop reads CSVERTGGVGSGYTF. In DNA form, the CDR3 reads TGCAGCGTTGAACGAACAGGGGGGGTTGGTAGTGGCTACACCTTC. V gene TRBV29-1 combines with J gene TRBJ1-2; TRBD1 aligns across 8 bases. V was pared by 2 bases and J by 7 bases, with 12 bases of the junction left unmatched. Germline CDR1 is SQVTM and CDR2 is ANQGSEA. This CDR3 comprises 15 residues.

This clone was picked up one time. The V gene is TRBV19, the J gene TRBJ2-7; a possible D gene is TRBD1 (6 bases). Trimming pared 9 bases from V and 6 bases from J, leaving 18 bases between. There are 13 residues in the CDR3. In germline, CDR1 is LNHDA, CDR2 SQIVND (reference sequence). Written as DNA, the CDR3 is TGTGCCAGGACCGGGACACGAGGCTCCGAGCAGTACTTC. Translated, it gives CARTGTRGSEQYF.

This chain joins TRBV29-1 and TRBJ2-5, with a possible D match to TRBD2 (5 bases). V lost 6 bases and J lost 1, with 15 bases in between. Looked up from germline, CDR1 is SQVTM and CDR2 is ANQGSEA. The CDR3 consists of 14 residues. This chain's CDR3 is CSVRRAPLQETQYF. Written as DNA, the CDR3 is TGCAGCGTGCGGCGGGCTCCTCTCCAAGAGACCCAGTACTTC.

This chain links TRBV28 with TRBJ2-3, with a tentative D call TRBD2 (7 bases). Germline values: CDR1 MDHEN, CDR2 SYDVKM. Trimming removed 4 bases at V and 1 base at J, with 15 bases between. This CDR3 is built from 16 residues. CDR3 region: CASSSGGGRGTDTQYF. The CDR3 DNA follows: TGTGCCAGCAGTTCCGGCGGGGGCCGAGGCACAGATACGCAGTATTTT.

The chain uses TRBV6-6 and TRBJ2-1; 8 bases are shared with TRBD1. V lost 0 bases and J lost 8; bases outside the gene matches: 6. This CDR3 comprises 15 residues. Germline V gene data show CDR1 as MNHNY and CDR2 as SVGAGI (reference sequence). The CDR3: CASSYSGQGSDEQFF. The CDR3 DNA sequence: TGTGCCAGCAGTTACTCCGGACAGGGATCAGATGAGCAGTTCTTC.

The sample holds one count of this clone. The chain combines TRBV25-1 with TRBJ2-6; 8 bases are shared with TRBD1. Germline V gives CDR1 MGHDK, CDR2 SYGVNS. The J segment lost 2 bases and the V segment lost 5 bases, leaving 5 bases of the junction unmatched. There are 16 residues in the CDR3. This CDR3 reads CASSPRTGTGANVLTF. The DNA of the CDR3 is TGTGCCAGCAGTCCCCGGACAGGGACTGGGGCCAACGTCCTGACTTTC.

V and J are TRBV11-2 and TRBJ2-5, with D possibly being TRBD1 (7 bases). CDR1 and CDR2 (germline): SGHAT, FQNNGV. V dropped 5 bases and J dropped 7 bases, with 14 bases sitting between them. This CDR3 comprises 13 residues. The CDR3 nucleotides are TGTGCCAGCAGCCACCCCCAGGGGGGGACCCAGTACTTC. This codes for CASSHPQGGTQYF.

This chain links TRBV10-3 with TRBJ1-4; no definite D call. Germline lookup yields CDR1 ENHRY and CDR2 SYGVKD. The V gene lost 11 bases and the J gene lost 0 bases, with 16 bases spanning the gap. The CDR3 runs 15 residues. CDR3 coding DNA: TGTGCCGTTGGGGAAGGCCCGGCAACTAATGAAAAACTGTTTTTT. As protein: CAVGEGPATNEKLFF.

The chain has TRBV27 and TRBJ1-2; D ambiguous. Trimming took off 5 bases at V and 6 bases at J, with 19 bases between the two ends. Per the germline V gene, CDR1 is MNHEY and CDR2 is SMNVEV (reference sequence). The CDR3 has 15 residues. The CDR3 nucleotides are TGTGCCAGCAGTCCATCAACCGGGCCGCTGGATGGCTACACCTTC. Protein sequence: CASSPSTGPLDGYTF.

This rearrangement joins TRBV10-2 to TRBJ1-2, with D perhaps TRBD1 (6 bases). The germline V gene encodes CDR1 WSHSY and CDR2 SAAADI. V was clipped by 7 bases and J by 4 bases, with 19 bases between them. The CDR3 runs 15 residues. CDR3 sequence reads: CASTDKGGDFYGYTF. Written as DNA, the CDR3 is TGCGCCAGCACCGACAAGGGGGGGGACTTCTATGGCTACACCTTC.